The next 25 T cell receptor beta chains were all read from a single sample in a study of OX40 agonist ivuxolimab in advanced cancers. Clones were read by immunoSEQ multiplex PCR, and TCRdb kept only the in-frame ones, dropping some. The profile shows approximately 44,000 clones, about 90% of them singletons. Source: CD4+ or CD8+ T cells sorted from blood, taken in a trial of the OX40 agonist ivuxolimab. These receptors were taken from an adult with an advanced solid tumor such as melanoma, head and neck, liver or kidney cancer.

The rearrangement links TRBV18 to TRBJ2-7; no definite D call. CDR3 size: 14 residues. Germline V CDR1 and CDR2: KGHSH, LQKENI. V dropped 2 bases and J dropped 2 bases, with 10 bases sitting between them. The CDR3 protein is CASSPDGAAYEQYF. In DNA form, the CDR3 reads TGTGCCAGCTCACCAGACGGAGCAGCCTACGAGCAGTACTTC.

This clone was seen ten or more times. The sample has other DNA sequences that encode this CDR3 too. The genes are TRBV9 and TRBJ2-3; D unclear. The germline gives CDR1 SGDLS, CDR2 YYNGEE. Trimming took off 0 bases at V and 5 bases at J, with 4 bases between the two ends. The CDR3 contains 12 residues. The CDR3 here is CASSVEGDTQYF. Here the CDR3 DNA reads TGTGCCAGCAGCGTAGAAGGAGATACGCAGTATTTT.

This chain joins TRBV9 and TRBJ2-7; 8 bases fit TRBD1. Looked up from germline, CDR1 is SGDLS and CDR2 is YYNGEE. Trimming removed 0 bases from V and 5 bases from J; junction bases left unmatched: 4. The CDR3 is 14 amino acids. CDR3 DNA sequence: TGTGCCAGCAGCGTAGAGGACAGGGTCGACGAGCAGTACTTC. Its protein product is CASSVEDRVDEQYF.

The chain links TRBV30 to TRBJ1-1, with 7 nucleotides matching TRBD1. Trimming took 0 bases from V and 1 from J; bases not matched to a gene: 11. The germline gives CDR1 GTSNPN, CDR2 SVGIG (reference sequence). The CDR3 contains 17 residues. The CDR3 sequence: CAWSVLLRGYQNTEAFF. The DNA for the CDR3 is TGTGCCTGGAGTGTCCTCCTCAGGGGGTATCAGAACACTGAAGCTTTCTTT.

The V call is TRBV5-4, the J call TRBJ2-7; possibly TRBD2 for D (5 bases). The CDR3 length is 11 residues. V was clipped by 6 bases and J by 7 bases, with 11 bases between them. Germline lookup yields CDR1 SGHNT and CDR2 YYREEE (reference sequence). CDR3: CASIDRGEQYF. CDR3 in DNA: TGTGCCAGCATCGATCGGGGTGAGCAGTACTTC. The full variable domain, with the rest looked up from reference TRBV5-4 and TRBJ2-7, is ETGVTQSPTHLIKTRGQQVTLRCSSQSGHNTVSWYQQALGQGPQFIFQYYREEENGRGNFPPRFSGLQFPNYSSELNVNALELDDSALYLCASIDRGEQYFGPGTRLTVT.

This sequence joins TRBV5-1 and TRBJ2-1; D is unclear. Germline V gene data show CDR1 as SGHRS and CDR2 as YFSETQ. Trimming removed 0 bases from V and 6 bases from J, with 7 bases in between. This CDR3 is 13 amino acids long. The CDR3 nucleotides are TGCGCCAGCAGCTTGGTTCCGGGCAATGAGCAGTTCTTC. Its protein is CASSLVPGNEQFF.

This clone was observed a handful of times. The chain joins TRBV29-1 to TRBJ1-2; possibly TRBD1 for D (6 bases). The CDR3 has 16 residues. CDR1 and CDR2 (germline): SQVTM, ANQGSEA. Deletions cut 7 bases from V and 0 bases from J, with 21 bases between. The CDR3 region has the DNA TGCAGCGCTCGCGGTCTGGACAGCAAAACTAACTATGGCTACACCTTC. This gives the protein CSARGLDSKTNYGYTF.

This chain connects TRBV30 to TRBJ2-5; D possibly corresponds to TRBD2 (6 bases). V lost 1 base, J lost 4 bases, and 13 bases lay in between. The CDR3 loop spans 14 amino acids. Germline V CDR1 and CDR2: GTSNPN, SVGIG (reference sequence). The CDR3 reads CAWSDNGGRETQYF. Written as DNA, the CDR3 is TGTGCCTGGAGTGATAATGGAGGGCGAGAGACCCAGTACTTC. The full variable domain, its missing parts supplied by reference TRBV30 and TRBJ2-5, is SQTIHQWPATLVQPVGSPLSLECTVEGTSNPNLYWYRQAAGRGLQLLFYSVGIGQISSEVPQNLSASRPQDRQFILSSKKLLLSDSGFYLCAWSDNGGRETQYFGPGTRLLVL.

The CDR3 bases are TGCGCCAGCAGAGGGTCCGGGCCACCCTACGAGCAGTACTTC. This gives the protein CASRGSGPPYEQYF. This sequence joins TRBV5-1 and TRBJ2-7; no firm D call. The CDR3 totals 14 residues. Trimming took off 5 bases at V and 2 bases at J, with 14 bases between the two ends. From germline, CDR1 is SGHRS and CDR2 YFSETQ.

The rearrangement links TRBV28 to TRBJ2-2, with 8 bases identical to TRBD2. The CDR3 is 16 amino acids. In germline, CDR1 is MDHEN, CDR2 SYDVKM. The V gene end was trimmed by 5 bases and the J gene end by 5 bases; junction bases not matched to a gene: 10. In DNA form, the CDR3 reads TGTGCCAGCAGTGCTAGCGGGTTAGGGGAGACCGGGGAGCTGTTTTTT. The encoded protein is CASSASGLGETGELFF.

The rearrangement links TRBV2 to TRBJ2-7; 10 positions agree with TRBD2. The V gene end was trimmed by 4 bases and the J gene end by 0 bases; junction bases not matched to a gene: 21. Germline V gene sequence: CDR1 SNHLY, CDR2 FYNNEI. This CDR3 has 21 residues. The CDR3 region is CASSAGGSGRQGTISSYEQYF. CDR3 coding DNA: TGTGCCAGCAGTGCAGGCGGTAGCGGGAGGCAGGGTACGATAAGCTCCTACGAGCAGTACTTC.

This clone was found once. V and J are TRBV7-9 and TRBJ1-1; 7 positions agree with TRBD1. The CDR3 has 15 amino acids. V shed 2 bases and J 1 base; nucleotides not matched to a gene: 4. Germline V gives CDR1 SEHNR, CDR2 FQNEAQ (reference sequence). CDR3 region: CASSLKGAGNTEAFF. The CDR3 nucleotides are TGTGCCAGCAGCTTAAAGGGGGCGGGGAACACTGAAGCTTTCTTT.

The chain is built from TRBV7-9 and TRBJ2-3; 7 positions match TRBD1. Per the germline V gene, CDR1 is SEHNR and CDR2 is FQNEAQ (reference sequence). The CDR3 spans 15 residues. V lost 4 bases to trimming and J lost 1 base; unmatched junction nucleotides: 5. CDR3 sequence: CASSSEGQGTDTQYF. In DNA form, the CDR3 reads TGTGCCAGCAGCTCGGAAGGACAGGGCACAGATACGCAGTATTTT.

The V gene is TRBV27, the J gene TRBJ2-7; D is unclear. V was cut by 8 bases and J by 5 bases, with 16 bases left in between. Germline V gives CDR1 MNHEY, CDR2 SMNVEV (reference sequence). CDR3 length: 13 residues. CDR3 sequence (DNA): TGTGCCAGCGCCTCCCACCCCCCCGACGAGCAGTACTTC. Protein sequence: CASASHPPDEQYF.

This clone appeared once. The chain couples TRBV19 to TRBJ1-5, with D tentatively TRBD1 (5 bases). The V and J ends lost 5 bases and 0 bases respectively, with 11 bases between them. This CDR3 has 15 residues. Germline assignment: CDR1 LNHDA and CDR2 SQIVND (reference sequence). Written as DNA, the CDR3 is TGTGCCAGTAGTTGGACATCTTATAGCAATCAGCCCCAGCATTTT. It codes for CASSWTSYSNQPQHF.

This chain uses TRBV5-5 with TRBJ2-7; D unclear. The CDR3 sequence is 14 residues long. Trimming pared 3 bases from V and 6 bases from J, leaving 16 bases between. Looked up from germline, CDR1 is SGHKS and CDR2 is YYEKEE (reference sequence). CDR3 sequence (DNA): TGTGCCAGCAGCTCCGTTGGTCTACGGCTCGAGCAGTACTTC. It encodes CASSSVGLRLEQYF.

The rearrangement links TRBV30 to TRBJ2-7, with 7 bases fitting TRBD1. V trimming: 3 bases; J trimming: 4 bases; junction bases outside the gene matches: 9. Looked up from germline, CDR1 is GTSNPN and CDR2 is SVGIG (reference sequence). There are 14 residues in the CDR3. The CDR3 spells CAWRTDRVPYEQYF. CDR3 sequence (DNA): TGTGCCTGGAGGACCGACAGGGTACCTTACGAGCAGTACTTC.

A remark on this clone: At the DNA level, this CDR3 is encoded by other sequences in the same sample as well. The chain recombines TRBV27 with TRBJ2-2; D is ambiguous. This CDR3 is built from 14 residues. The germline V gene has CDR1 MNHEY and CDR2 SMNVEV (reference sequence). The germline V and J ends were trimmed by 3 bases and 1 base, with 6 bases remaining between them. The CDR3 coding sequence is TGTGCCAGCAGTTTCGGTCTGAACACCGGGGAGCTGTTTTTT. Protein sequence: CASSFGLNTGELFF.

The CDR3 region is CASSQDTASNEKLFF. The CDR3 DNA reads TGCGCCAGCAGCCAAGATACGGCTTCTAATGAAAAACTGTTTTTT. This chain connects TRBV4-1 to TRBJ1-4; D remains unclear. Per germline, CDR1 MGHRA and CDR2 YSYEKL. Trimming took off 0 bases at V and 3 bases at J, with 8 bases between the two ends. The CDR3 consists of 15 residues.

The rearrangement links TRBV6-1 to TRBJ2-1; a weak D match, TRBD2 (5 bases). From germline, CDR1 is MNHNS and CDR2 SASEGT. The CDR3 extends over 15 amino acids. Trimming cost V 1 base and J 2 bases, with 9 bases left between them. The CDR3: CASSEVGRTYNEQFF. The CDR3 region has the DNA TGTGCCAGCAGTGAAGTGGGGAGAACCTACAATGAGCAGTTCTTC.

The chain's CDR3 is CASSITGTGAEHEQYF. In nucleotides, the CDR3 is TGTGCCAGCTCAATTACCGGGACAGGGGCTGAGCACGAGCAGTACTTC. The chain links TRBV18 to TRBJ2-7, with 10 bases identical to TRBD1. The CDR3 spans 16 residues. CDR1 and CDR2 (germline): KGHSH, LQKENI. The J segment lost 5 bases and the V segment lost 5 bases, leaving 12 bases of the junction unmatched.

The J gene is TRBJ1-5, the V gene TRBV28; 7 bases are a match to TRBD1. In germline, CDR1 is MDHEN, CDR2 SYDVKM. The length of the CDR3 is 15 residues. J gave up 6 bases and V 2 bases, and 7 bases lay outside the gene matches. The CDR3 sequence: CASSLEGALSQPQHF. The CDR3 DNA sequence: TGTGCCAGCAGTTTAGAGGGGGCATTAAGTCAGCCCCAGCATTTT.

The rearrangement joins TRBV15 to TRBJ2-1; D not certain. Germline loops: CDR1 LNHNV, CDR2 YYDKDF (reference sequence). Deletions cut 3 bases from V and 6 bases from J, with 9 bases between. The CDR3 is 13 residues long. The CDR3 reads CATSRATVNEQFF. The CDR3 DNA reads as TGTGCCACCAGCAGGGCTACAGTCAATGAGCAGTTCTTC.

The V gene is TRBV30, the J gene TRBJ2-1; a possible D gene is TRBD2 (6 bases). Germline loops: CDR1 GTSNPN, CDR2 SVGIG (reference sequence). The CDR3 totals 15 residues. V lost 4 bases to trimming and J lost 0 bases, with 13 bases between them. CDR3 nucleotides: TGTGCCTGGAATTCGGGGGAGAGCTCCTACAATGAGCAGTTCTTC. Translating it yields CAWNSGESSYNEQFF.

The rearrangement uses TRBV29-1 and TRBJ2-1, with 9 bases fitting TRBD2. This CDR3 has 16 residues. Germline CDR1 is SQVTM and CDR2 is ANQGSEA. With V trimmed by 1 base and J by 2 bases, 6 bases remained unmatched. The CDR3 DNA sequence: TGCAGCGTTGAAGGGATTAGCGGGAGCACCTACAATGAGCAGTTCTTC. Its translation: CSVEGISGSTYNEQFF.